The clone carrying this T cell receptor beta chain has ten or more counts. The CDR3 consists of 16 residues. V gave up 7 bases and J gave up 1 base, with 18 bases separating them. Per the germline V gene, CDR1 is MNHNS and CDR2 is SASEGT. This specimen comes from a study of blood T cells in healthy people across ages. The second PCR ran roughly 7 to 11 cycles with a sample-barcoded 5' primer and J-beta primers. TCRdb independently ran MiXCR on the 5' RACE reads; one entry per CDR3 protein. This sample has hundreds of thousands of distinct CDR3 sequences, with 29% found just once. The chain employs TRBV6-1 and TRBJ2-3, with D unclear. The sample was blood. This TCR came from a woman older than 75 in good health. CDR3 residues: CASIWARGIGTDTQYF. In nucleotides, the CDR3 is TGTGCCAGCATTTGGGCCCGAGGAATTGGCACAGATACGCAGTATTTT.